This T cell receptor beta chain was captured in a study of PD-1 blockade in mismatch repair-deficient tumors. Study summary: All were previously treated, progressing patients with about 12 mismatch repair-deficient cancer types. Broader study findings: Tumor-resident clones, often absent from pretreatment blood, expanded after pembrolizumab and then contracted.

Germline lookup yields CDR1 MNHEY and CDR2 SVGAGI. Trimming cost V 2 bases and J 8 bases, with 12 bases left between them. The CDR3 length is 13 residues. Mismatch repair deficiency was confirmed in all patients, by PCR or immunohistochemistry. Three pembrolizumab responders had their TCRs sequenced. Clones were sequenced by immunoSEQ multiplex PCR, and TCRdb holds only the in-frame ones, with some missing. Of tens of thousands of clones detected, over 70% appear once; the ten largest clones hold roughly 2.7%. In the case of this clone: The antigen is not known.

This clonotype was obtained from an adult with mismatch repair-deficient cancer. The chain has TRBV6-5 and TRBJ1-1; D is unclear. The specimen comprised peripheral blood, sampled 12 weeks after starting pembrolizumab. The CDR3 bases are TGTGCCAGCAGTTACCCAAGCCAAGGAGAAGCTTTCTTT. Residues: CASSYPSQGEAFF.